The clone carrying this TCR beta chain was seen only once. The antigen is not known. This CDR3 comprises 16 residues. V shed 5 bases and J 2 bases; nucleotides not matched to a gene: 7. The germline CDR1 and CDR2 sequences are SGHTA and FQGTGA. The data belong to a study of cytomegalovirus exposure and HLA in healthy donors. Overall study results and limits: The classifier reportedly diagnosed cytomegalovirus status with high sensitivity and specificity.

PCR used 60 Vbeta primers and 13 Jbeta primers. Only in-frame clones appear in the TCRdb table, and some are missing; sequencing was by immunoSEQ multiplex PCR. This table holds more than 90,000 clones, roughly 79% found once. This chain connects TRBV7-3 to TRBJ1-5; 9 bases agree with TRBD1. Sequencing input: PBMCs. The clonotype comes from a man aged 25 to 45 in good health and CMV-seronegative. The CDR3 DNA follows: TGTGCCAGCAGCATCAGCCGGGACAGGGGCAATCAGCCCCAGCATTTT. It is translated as CASSISRDRGNQPQHF.